A single sample is the source of the 29 T cell receptor beta chains below, sequenced in a study of cytomegalovirus exposure and HLA in healthy donors. It was with 60 Vbeta and 13 Jbeta primers that the PCR ran. Method: immunoSEQ multiplex PCR; TCRdb's copy keeps in-frame clones and lacks some. The sample has some 160,000 clones, approximately 80% seen once. Sequencing input: PBMCs. These receptors all come from a male donor in good health and CMV-seronegative.

The rearrangement links TRBV27 to TRBJ2-7, with 9 positions matching TRBD1. CDR3 length equals 15 residues. Germline V lookup: CDR1 MNHEY, CDR2 SMNVEV (reference sequence). With 3 bases clipped from V and 1 base from J, the junction kept 4 bases outside the gene matches. DNA of the CDR3: TGTGCCAGCAGTTTCAGACAGGGGGGGTCCTACGAGCAGTACTTC. Protein product: CASSFRQGGSYEQYF.

This chain joins TRBV9 and TRBJ2-1; the match to TRBD2 covers 14 bases. CDR1 and CDR2 (germline): SGDLS, YYNGEE. The trim removed 4 bases at V and 7 bases at J, leaving 13 bases unmatched. This CDR3 spans 18 amino acids. DNA of the CDR3: TGTGCCAGCAGCCCGCAAACCGGGACTAGCGGGAGTCATAATGAGCAGTTCTTC. Encoded protein: CASSPQTGTSGSHNEQFF.

A remark on this clone: At one of its ends the junction is not consistent with the germline gene, which may arise from a read error. The chain employs TRBV7-3 and TRBJ2-7, with 13 bases matching TRBD2. Germline V gives CDR1 SGHTA, CDR2 FQGTGA. This CDR3 region has 13 residues. Here the CDR3 DNA reads TGTGCCAGCAGCAACGGACTAGCGGGAGAACTTGACTTC. It translates to CASSNGLAGELDF.

The chain carries TRBV20-1 and TRBJ2-7, with D hard to call. The CDR3 is 11 amino acids. The germline V and J ends were trimmed by 4 bases and 3 bases, with 7 bases remaining between them. Germline V gene data show CDR1 as DFQATT and CDR2 as SNEGSKA (reference sequence). In DNA form, the CDR3 reads TGCAGTGCTAACTTAGTCTACGAGCAGTACTTC. Its translation is CSANLVYEQYF.

V gene TRBV6-5 combines with J gene TRBJ1-6; D is ambiguous. V was pared by 6 bases and J by 7 bases, with 13 bases between. The germline V gene has CDR1 MNHEY and CDR2 SVGAGI. The length of the CDR3 is 14 residues. The CDR3, as DNA: TGTGCCAGCAGGCGCTCGTCAAACAATTCACCCCTCCACTTT. This sequence encodes CASRRSSNNSPLHF.

The V call is TRBV10-1, the J call TRBJ2-7, with 14 bases aligning to TRBD2. Germline CDR1 WNHNN, CDR2 SYGVQD (reference sequence). V dropped 5 bases and J dropped 3; count of bases not matched to a gene: 3. The CDR3 is 15 residues long. CDR3 residues: CASSQTSGGGYEQYF. For the CDR3, the DNA is TGCGCCAGCAGTCAGACTAGCGGGGGGGGCTACGAGCAGTACTTC.

The chain employs TRBV6-6 and TRBJ2-5; 11 positions agree with TRBD2. V was clipped by 6 bases and J by 6 bases; unmatched bases: 6. The CDR3 extends over 14 amino acids. Germline loops: CDR1 MNHNY, CDR2 SVGAGI (reference sequence). In nucleotides, the CDR3 is TGTGCCAGCAGCGTTAGCGGGGGGGCGAAGACCCAGTACTTC. It encodes CASSVSGGAKTQYF.

The chain recombines TRBV28 with TRBJ2-4; a possible D gene is TRBD2 (5 bases). This CDR3 is built from 17 residues. Germline CDR1 is MDHEN and CDR2 is SYDVKM. V lost 1 base to trimming and J lost 8 bases, with 21 bases between them. The CDR3 DNA reads as TGTGCCAGCAGTTTATACGACCCCACTAGTGATGGGGACATTCAGTACTTC. Translating it yields CASSLYDPTSDGDIQYF.

There are a few counts of this clone. CDR3 protein: CASSLGRGGAFF. CDR3 DNA sequence: TGTGCCAGCAGCTTAGGACGGGGGGGGGCTTTCTTT. The V call is TRBV7-2, the J call TRBJ1-1; tentative D call: TRBD1 (5 bases). This CDR3 has 12 amino acids. Trimming stripped 1 base from V and 11 bases from J, with 11 bases between. The V gene's germline CDR1 is SGHTA and CDR2 FQGNSA.

This clone was found a few times. This chain connects TRBV2 to TRBJ2-5, with 10 bases matching TRBD1. CDR1 and CDR2 from the germline V gene are SNHLY and FYNNEI. There are 15 residues in the CDR3. The J segment lost 5 bases and the V segment lost 7 bases, leaving 10 bases of the junction unmatched. The CDR3 nucleotides are TGTGCCAGCACCGCCGACAGGGGGCGCCGGGAGACCCAGTACTTC. This sequence encodes CASTADRGRRETQYF.

The rearrangement uses TRBV7-2 and TRBJ2-6; 8 nucleotides match TRBD1. This CDR3 is 17 amino acids long. CDR1 is SGHTA and CDR2 is FQGNSA in the germline V gene. The V and J ends lost 0 bases and 4 bases, in that order; junction bases with no gene match: 5. The CDR3 bases are TGTGCCAGCAGCTTAGCGGGACAGGCCGTCGGGGCCAACGTCCTGACTTTC. It yields the protein CASSLAGQAVGANVLTF.

The V call is TRBV4-3, the J call TRBJ2-5; possible D gene TRBD2, 6 bases. With the DNA end fitting TRBJ2-7 better, the J assignment may be wrong. Germline V gene sequence: CDR1 LGHNA, CDR2 YSLEER. The CDR3 has 14 residues. CDR3 DNA: TGCGCCAGCAGCCCCTCCGGAGGGAATGACGAGCAGTACTTC. Translation gives CASSPSGGNDEQYF.

This chain connects TRBV28 to TRBJ2-7; 7 nucleotides match TRBD1. The CDR3 is made up of 15 amino acids. The germline gives CDR1 MDHEN, CDR2 SYDVKM. Trimming at V came to 2 bases and at J to 1 base, leaving 5 bases not matched to a gene. CDR3 in amino acids: CASSLEGARSYEQYF. The CDR3 DNA sequence: TGTGCCAGCAGTTTAGAGGGGGCTAGGTCCTACGAGCAGTACTTC.

This sequence joins TRBV9 and TRBJ2-1; no firm D call. The V gene's germline CDR1 is SGDLS and CDR2 YYNGEE. V dropped 0 bases and J dropped 0 bases, with 7 bases sitting between them. The CDR3 spans 15 residues. CDR3 sequence: CASSVALSSYNEQFF. The CDR3 bases are TGTGCCAGCAGCGTAGCGCTGAGCTCCTACAATGAGCAGTTCTTC.

This clone was seen only a few times. The chain links TRBV4-1 to TRBJ2-3; the match to TRBD2 covers 7 bases. Losses at the gene ends were 1 base for V and 1 base for J; bases not matched to a gene: 8. This CDR3 region has 17 residues. Looked up from germline, CDR1 is MGHRA and CDR2 is YSYEKL. The chain's CDR3 is CASSQGGLVSRTDTQYF. The DNA of the CDR3 is TGCGCCAGCAGCCAAGGCGGACTAGTATCTCGCACAGATACGCAGTATTTT.

The rearrangement uses TRBV29-1 and TRBJ1-2; 9 bases fit TRBD1. The CDR3 has 13 residues. Unmatched junction bases numbered 6, after V lost 6 bases and J lost 4 bases. CDR1 SQVTM and CDR2 ANQGSEA come from the germline V gene. The chain's CDR3 is CSVGTGSFYGYTF. The CDR3 DNA reads TGCAGCGTGGGGACAGGGTCCTTCTATGGCTACACCTTC.

The chain has TRBV18 and TRBJ1-4; 8 bases agree with TRBD1. The CDR3 consists of 14 residues. V gave up 3 bases and J gave up 4 bases; unmatched junction bases: 1. In germline, CDR1 is KGHSH, CDR2 LQKENI. CDR3 coding DNA: TGTGCCAGCTCACCCGACAGGGGTAATGAAAAACTGTTTTTT. Its translation: CASSPDRGNEKLFF.

V is TRBV7-8 and J is TRBJ1-6; D gene uncertain. Trimming pared 1 base from V and 4 bases from J, leaving 5 bases between. The CDR3 has 14 amino acids. CDR1 and CDR2 (germline): SGHVS, FQNEAQ. For the CDR3, the DNA is TGTGCCAGCAGCTTAGTAGAGTATAATTCACCCCTCCACTTT. This translates into CASSLVEYNSPLHF. Looking up the rest from reference TRBV7-8 and TRBJ1-6 gives the full variable domain: GAGVSQSPRYKVAKRGQDVALRCDPISGHVSLFWYQQALGQGPEFLTYFQNEAQLDKSGLPSDRFFAERPEGSVSTLKIQRTQQEDSAVYLCASSLVEYNSPLHFGNGTRLTVT.

The rearrangement joins TRBV9 to TRBJ2-7, with D unresolved. This CDR3 is 13 amino acids long. The germline gives CDR1 SGDLS, CDR2 YYNGEE. Trimming cost V 0 bases and J 4 bases, with 8 bases left between them. The CDR3 bases are TGTGCCAGCAGCGTAGAGCCAAATTACGAGCAGTACTTC. It yields the protein CASSVEPNYEQYF.

The J gene is TRBJ2-3, the V gene TRBV4-1, with 10 positions matching TRBD2. CDR3 size: 16 residues. Losses at the gene ends were 3 bases for V and 2 bases for J; bases not matched to a gene: 5. Germline V gene lookup returns CDR1 MGHRA and CDR2 YSYEKL. The CDR3 is CASSHQLAGNTDTQYF. The DNA for the CDR3 is TGCGCCAGCAGCCATCAACTAGCGGGGAACACAGATACGCAGTATTTT.

J is TRBJ2-2 and V is TRBV5-4; D is unclear. The ends were cut back, 2 bases at V and 3 bases at J, with 8 bases in the middle. CDR3 size: 14 residues. Per germline, CDR1 SGHNT and CDR2 YYREEE (reference sequence). The CDR3 region has the DNA TGTGCCAGCAGCTTTCAGGATCACACCGGGGAGCTGTTTTTT. It translates to CASSFQDHTGELFF.

The genes are TRBV5-1 and TRBJ2-7; D may be TRBD1 (5 bases). CDR3 length: 15 amino acids. CDR1 is SGHRS and CDR2 is YFSETQ in the germline V gene. Trimming shortened V by 0 bases and J by 0 bases, and 10 bases separated the two germline ends. The CDR3 loop reads CASSLEPGLSYEQYF. CDR3 bases: TGCGCCAGCAGCTTGGAGCCAGGGCTCTCCTACGAGCAGTACTTC.

This clone was seen a few times. The chain combines TRBV7-8 with TRBJ1-6; TRBD1 is a possible D gene (5 bases). The length of the CDR3 is 18 residues. V was trimmed by 4 bases and J by 3 bases, leaving 19 bases between them. Germline V lookup: CDR1 SGHVS, CDR2 FQNEAQ. The CDR3 is CASSSALGGSIYNSPLHF. The CDR3 coding sequence is TGTGCCAGCAGCTCGGCCCTCGGGGGGTCCATCTATAATTCACCCCTCCACTTT.

As DNA, the CDR3 is TGTGCCAGCGGGTCAGACAGGCGCGATTCACCCCTCCACTTT. It is translated as CASGSDRRDSPLHF. The chain employs TRBV6-1 and TRBJ1-6; tentatively, D is TRBD1 (6 bases). V lost 8 bases and J lost 8, with 16 bases in between. The germline V gene encodes CDR1 MNHNS and CDR2 SASEGT. The CDR3 has 14 amino acids.

Worth noting for this clone: The junction departs from germline at one end; a sequencing error may be responsible. The rearrangement joins TRBV29-1 to TRBJ1-5; D may be TRBD1 (5 bases). Germline lookup yields CDR1 SQVTM and CDR2 ANQGSEA. The CDR3 is 13 amino acids. The CDR3 spells CSVEAGNNQPQHF. DNA for the CDR3: TGCAGCGTCGAAGCAGGGAACAATCAGCCCCAGCATTTT.

The chain carries TRBV4-3 and TRBJ2-7; D not certain. Trimming removed 2 bases at V and 5 bases at J, with 16 bases between. This CDR3 has 15 amino acids. Germline values: CDR1 LGHNA, CDR2 YSLEER. The CDR3 DNA reads TGCGCCAGCAGCCAATCTTTTACTAATTCGGACGAGCAGTACTTC. This codes for CASSQSFTNSDEQYF.

Concerning this clone: The sample holds other DNA sequences that translate to the same CDR3. V usage is TRBV30 and J usage is TRBJ1-1; 8 nucleotides agree with TRBD1. Per germline, CDR1 GTSNPN and CDR2 SVGIG (reference sequence). CDR3 size: 13 residues. The trim removed 0 bases at V and 3 bases at J, leaving 0 bases unmatched. The CDR3 DNA follows: TGTGCCTGGAGTGTACAGGGGGACACTGAAGCTTTCTTT. Its protein product is CAWSVQGDTEAFF.

The chain links TRBV5-1 to TRBJ2-1; TRBD2 agrees at 12 bases. CDR3 length: 16 amino acids. Unmatched junction bases numbered 6, after V lost 6 bases and J lost 2 bases. Germline V gives CDR1 SGHRS, CDR2 YFSETQ. CDR3 loop: CASKVASGGAYNEQFF. As DNA, the CDR3 is TGCGCCAGCAAAGTGGCTAGCGGGGGGGCCTACAATGAGCAGTTCTTC.

The gene calls are TRBV4-1 and TRBJ2-2, with 8 bases matching TRBD2. The ends lost 1 base at V and 4 bases at J; junction bases unmatched: 5. The germline V gene has CDR1 MGHRA and CDR2 YSYEKL. CDR3 size: 16 residues. CDR3 sequence (DNA): TGCGCCAGCAGCCAAGCCCGAGCGGGAGTCACCGGGGAGCTGTTTTTT. Translation: CASSQARAGVTGELFF.